The next 24 T cell receptor beta chains were all read from a single sample in a study of Graves' ophthalmopathy and Graves' hyperthyroidism. The study amplified TCR beta CDR3 regions using RNA transcripts. HTBI-primed RT-PCR formed the first round, and a multiplex PCR formed the second. TCRdb passed the multiplex PCR reads through MiXCR, listing each CDR3 protein once. Of more than 550,000 distinct CDR3 sequences in the sample, under 50% were seen once. The sequenced material came from peripheral blood. The receptor set was obtained from an adult man with Graves' ophthalmopathy.

The table lists this clonotype with many counts. This rearrangement joins TRBV7-2 to TRBJ1-2; the D gene is possibly TRBD1 (5 bases). V was shortened by 6 bases and J by 4 bases, with 18 bases between the two germline ends. The CDR3 has 15 amino acids. The germline V gene has CDR1 SGHTA and CDR2 FQGNSA. CDR3 protein: CASSPPGPAGYGYTF. The CDR3 DNA follows: TGTGCCAGCAGTCCTCCGGGACCCGCGGGCTATGGCTACACCTTC.

This clonotype was recorded a few times. The chain is built from TRBV3-1 and TRBJ2-7, with 7 bases aligning to TRBD1. This CDR3 contains 13 residues. Germline assignment: CDR1 LGHDT and CDR2 YNNKEL (reference sequence). The J segment lost 6 bases and the V segment lost 4 bases, leaving 6 bases of the junction unmatched. The CDR3 loop is CASSRDRASEQYF. CDR3 DNA sequence: TGTGCCAGCAGCCGAGACAGGGCATCCGAGCAGTACTTC.

The chain uses TRBV10-3 and TRBJ2-7, with 7 nucleotides matching TRBD1. Germline CDR1 and CDR2: ENHRY and SYGVKD. V lost 11 bases and J lost 6; bases outside the gene matches: 16. This CDR3 is built from 14 residues. CDR3 coding DNA: TGTGCCCCTAGGCAATCCGGGACAGATACCGAGCAGTACTTC. This gives the protein CAPRQSGTDTEQYF.

On this clonotype itself: With a much larger clone just one base away, this may be a read error. The chain joins TRBV24-1 to TRBJ2-6; 8 bases line up with TRBD1. This CDR3 has 17 amino acids. In germline, CDR1 is KGHDR, CDR2 SFDVKD. V was clipped by 7 bases and J by 0 bases; unmatched bases: 7. The DNA of the CDR3 is TGTGCCACCAGCTTAGACAGGGGTCCCTCTGGGGCCAACGTCCTGACTTTC. Translation gives CATSLDRGPSGANVLTF.

The genes are TRBV11-1 and TRBJ2-5, with D unresolved. The germline V gene has CDR1 SGHAT and CDR2 FQDESV (reference sequence). V lost 5 bases, J lost 1 base, and 23 bases lay in between. CDR3 length: 18 amino acids. This CDR3 reads CASSPSGPGNRLQETQYF. DNA for the CDR3: TGTGCCAGCAGCCCCAGTGGTCCGGGCAACAGACTCCAAGAGACCCAGTACTTC. Together with reference TRBV11-1 and TRBJ2-5, the CDR3 gives the full variable domain: EAEVAQSPRYKITEKSQAVAFWCDPISGHATLYWYRQILGQGPELLVQFQDESVVDDSQLPKDRFSAERLKGVDSTLKIQPAELGDSAMYLCASSPSGPGNRLQETQYFGPGTRLLVL.

V and J are TRBV20-1 and TRBJ2-5; no firm D call. Germline V gene data show CDR1 as DFQATT and CDR2 as SNEGSKA (reference sequence). CDR3 length: 11 amino acids. V lost 3 bases and J lost 5, with 7 bases in between. The CDR3 loop is CSASDRETQYF. The DNA of the CDR3 is TGCAGTGCTAGCGACCGGGAGACCCAGTACTTC.

Many counts were recorded for this clonotype. The chain combines TRBV6-1 with TRBJ1-4; possibly TRBD1 for D (5 bases). Trimming shortened V by 7 bases and J by 5 bases, and 11 bases separated the two germline ends. The length of the CDR3 is 13 residues. The germline V gene encodes CDR1 MNHNS and CDR2 SASEGT. The CDR3 coding sequence is TGTGCCAGCACCGGGACTGAGAATGAAAAACTGTTTTTT. Encoded protein: CASTGTENEKLFF.

V and J are TRBV7-2 and TRBJ1-1; 9 positions agree with TRBD1. With V trimmed by 8 bases and J by 6 bases, 10 bases remained unmatched. CDR1 SGHTA and CDR2 FQGNSA come from the germline V gene. This CDR3 is 14 amino acids long. In nucleotides, the CDR3 is TGTGCCAGCTCACCTCAACAGGGGGCCGCTGAAGCTTTCTTT. Encoded protein: CASSPQQGAAEAFF.

This clonotype occurred many times. This rearrangement joins TRBV9 to TRBJ2-2, with D uncertain. Trimming cost V 2 bases and J 6 bases, with 5 bases left between them. The CDR3 totals 12 residues. CDR1 SGDLS and CDR2 YYNGEE come from the germline V gene. The CDR3 DNA sequence: TGTGCCAGCAGCGTCCCGCCCGGGGAGCTGTTTTTT. It specifies CASSVPPGELFF.

This chain links TRBV10-3 with TRBJ1-6; 8 bases line up with TRBD1. Trimming cost V 10 bases and J 9 bases; bases outside gene matches: 14. CDR1 and CDR2 from the germline V gene are ENHRY and SYGVKD. This CDR3 region has 15 residues. CDR3 nucleotide sequence: TGTGCCACTGCCCGTAGACAGGGGTTAGGTTCACCCCTCCACTTT. It is translated as CATARRQGLGSPLHF.

V gene TRBV11-2 combines with J gene TRBJ1-6, with a possible D match to TRBD1 (6 bases). CDR3 length: 14 amino acids. The V end was cut by 5 bases, the J end by 7 bases, with 12 bases between. Germline CDR1 SGHAT, CDR2 FQNNGV. CDR3 nucleotide sequence: TGTGCCAGCAGCCAACAGGGCGGGAATTCACCCCTCCACTTT. It codes for CASSQQGGNSPLHF.

The V call is TRBV15, the J call TRBJ2-2; tentative D call: TRBD1 (5 bases). Trimming removed 3 bases from V and 6 bases from J, with 20 bases in between. Germline loops: CDR1 LNHNV, CDR2 YYDKDF (reference sequence). CDR3 size: 17 residues. In DNA, the CDR3 is TGTGCCACCAGCAGTGAACCCCCAACTACAGGTCCCGGGGAGCTGTTTTTT. This translates into CATSSEPPTTGPGELFF.

This clonotype occurred many times. The chain's CDR3 is CSASGQGGGNTIYF. CDR3 DNA sequence: TGCAGCGCCTCGGGACAGGGGGGTGGAAACACCATATATTTT. The gene calls are TRBV29-1 and TRBJ1-3, with 11 bases aligning to TRBD1. This CDR3 is built from 14 residues. The V segment lost 7 bases and the J segment 3 bases; nucleotides outside the gene matches: 5. From germline, CDR1 is SQVTM and CDR2 ANQGSEA.

This clonotype has just a few counts. The chain couples TRBV12-3 or TRBV12-4 to TRBJ1-5, with TRBD1 identical over 8 bases. Trimming took 5 bases from V and 4 from J; bases not matched to a gene: 7. The CDR3 contains 15 residues. CDR3 region: CASSTDRVGNQPQHF. In DNA, the CDR3 is TGTGCCAGCAGTACGGACAGGGTGGGTAATCAGCCCCAGCATTTT.

This clonotype was found many times. The gene calls are TRBV10-3 and TRBJ2-7; D tentatively reads TRBD1 or TRBD2 (7 bases each). The CDR3 runs to 13 residues. Germline CDR1 is ENHRY and CDR2 is SYGVKD. The V and J ends lost 10 bases and 5 bases respectively, with 18 bases between them. The CDR3 nucleotides read TGTGCCAGCAGCGACAGGGACTACCACGAGCAGTACTTC. It specifies CASSDRDYHEQYF.

As regards this clonotype: Sequence at one end of the junction differs from germline and may be a read error. J is TRBJ1-5 and V is TRBV15; no clear D gene. CDR1 and CDR2 from the germline V gene are LNHNV and YYDKDF (reference sequence). The CDR3 extends over 13 amino acids. DNA for the CDR3: TGTGCCATCAGCAGAGCCAATTTTCAGCCCCAGCATTTT. Translating gives CAISRANFQPQHF.

This clonotype was detected only a few times. This sequence joins TRBV6-5 and TRBJ2-5; D is ambiguous. Between the trimmed V and J ends, which lost 3 bases and 7 bases, there was a span of 6 bases. CDR1 MNHEY and CDR2 SVGAGI come from the germline V gene. The CDR3 consists of 11 residues. The CDR3 nucleotides read TGTGCCAGCAGTTATGGGCGGACCCAGTACTTC. Protein: CASSYGRTQYF.

This clonotype was detected ten times or more. V usage is TRBV20-1 and J usage is TRBJ1-2; 8 bases agree with TRBD1. The ends lost 2 bases at V and 8 bases at J; junction bases unmatched: 10. The CDR3 is 14 residues long. Germline lookup yields CDR1 DFQATT and CDR2 SNEGSKA (reference sequence). The CDR3 protein is CSARPPGGFEGYTF. CDR3 bases: TGCAGTGCTAGACCGCCAGGGGGCTTCGAAGGCTACACCTTC.

This clonotype was found a few times. The chain's CDR3 is CASSFSASGKYEQYF. CDR3 DNA: TGTGCCAGCAGTTTTAGCGCTAGCGGGAAATACGAGCAGTACTTC. V is TRBV12-3 or TRBV12-4 and J is TRBJ2-7; TRBD2 matches 9 bases. Unmatched junction bases numbered 7, after V lost 3 bases and J lost 4 bases. The CDR3 contains 15 residues.

A remark on this clonotype: A much larger clone differs from this one at a single base, so this may be a read error. The rearrangement joins TRBV20-1 to TRBJ2-5; D gene uncertain. The CDR3 extends over 14 amino acids. Trimming cost V 0 bases and J 7 bases, with 15 bases left between them. Germline V CDR1 and CDR2: DFQATT, SNEGSKA (reference sequence). The CDR3 DNA reads TGCAGTGCTAGAGATGGCCAGTCGTACGGGACCCAGTACTTC. Its protein product is CSARDGQSYGTQYF.

V gene TRBV6-5 combines with J gene TRBJ2-5; no firm D call. The CDR3 runs to 15 residues. V lost 5 bases, J lost 4 bases, and 17 bases lay in between. The germline gives CDR1 MNHEY, CDR2 SVGAGI. The CDR3 is CASSEALRVGETQYF. DNA for the CDR3: TGTGCCAGCAGTGAAGCGCTACGGGTCGGAGAGACCCAGTACTTC.

The chain joins TRBV4-1 to TRBJ1-1; D call uncertain. CDR1 and CDR2 from the germline V gene are MGHRA and YSYEKL. The CDR3 is 16 amino acids. Trimming took off 4 bases at V and 1 base at J, with 16 bases between the two ends. The CDR3 region has the DNA TGCGCCAGCAGCCCGCGCTTGGAACCCGCGAACACTGAAGCTTTCTTT. It is translated as CASSPRLEPANTEAFF.

This clonotype was seen many times. The rearrangement uses TRBV2 and TRBJ2-7; the D gene could be TRBD1 or TRBD2 (5 bases each). Looked up from germline, CDR1 is SNHLY and CDR2 is FYNNEI. The CDR3 consists of 15 residues. Trimming took off 3 bases at V and 0 bases at J, with 12 bases between the two ends. CDR3 sequence: CASSEVVGTSYEQYF. DNA for the CDR3: TGTGCCAGCAGTGAGGTCGTCGGGACCTCCTACGAGCAGTACTTC.

There are many counts of this clonotype. This chain links TRBV19 with TRBJ1-1; no firm D call. The length of the CDR3 is 14 residues. V gave up 6 bases and J gave up 1 base, with 12 bases separating them. Germline CDR1 is LNHDA and CDR2 is SQIVND (reference sequence). The CDR3 sequence is CASRSRTKNTEAFF. CDR3 coding DNA: TGTGCCAGTAGAAGCAGGACGAAGAACACTGAAGCTTTCTTT.